These 14 T cell receptor beta chains came from one sample sequenced in a study of human T cells and chemical hapten exposure. TCRdb itself ran the RACE reads through MiXCR, one entry per CDR3 protein. The table lists about 40,000 distinct CDR3 sequences, roughly a tenth of them singletons. Indicated time point: pre-sensitization, week 0. The treatment: therapeutic diphenylcyclopropenone sensitization with weekly scalp DPC. The sample here was whole blood, taken in connection with sensitization to the hapten diphenylcyclopropenone (DPC). These receptors came from a young man with alopecia areata. Some clones in this sample may be carry-over from other donors' samples.

This clonotype occurred many times. The J gene is TRBJ1-2, the V gene TRBV4-2; D unresolved. Trimming left V 1 base short and J 0 bases short, with 9 bases between. This CDR3 is built from 15 residues. The V gene's germline CDR1 is LGHNA and CDR2 YNFKEQ. The chain's CDR3 is CASSQGHGPNYGYTF. Written as DNA, the CDR3 is TGTGCCAGCAGCCAAGGTCACGGCCCTAACTATGGCTACACCTTC.

This clonotype occurred many times. V and J are TRBV10-3 and TRBJ1-5, with a possible D match to TRBD1 (5 bases). The germline CDR1 and CDR2 sequences are ENHRY and SYGVKD. The ends were cut back, 1 base at V and 5 bases at J, with 12 bases in the middle. The CDR3 sequence is 15 residues long. This chain's CDR3 is CAISELGTADQPQHF. The CDR3 DNA reads as TGTGCCATCAGTGAGTTGGGGACTGCGGATCAGCCCCAGCATTTT.

This clonotype has more than one count but fewer than ten. V usage is TRBV2 and J usage is TRBJ2-7; the D is unclear. Germline CDR1 reads SNHLY; CDR2 reads FYNNEI. This CDR3 spans 13 amino acids. Trimming pared 6 bases from V and 4 bases from J, leaving 13 bases between. The CDR3 DNA follows: TGTGCCAGCAGGCCCCATTTAGATTACGAGCAGTACGTC. Translation gives CASRPHLDYEQYV.

The rearrangement uses TRBV4-3 and TRBJ2-1; 11 bases align to TRBD2. The J segment lost 4 bases and the V segment lost 1 base, leaving 3 bases of the junction unmatched. The CDR3 consists of 16 residues. The V gene's germline CDR1 is LGHNA and CDR2 YSLEER. In DNA, the CDR3 is TGCGCCAGCAGCCAAGGGCCTAGCGGGGGGTACAATGAGCAGTTCTTC. Translating it yields CASSQGPSGGYNEQFF.

This clonotype has just a few counts. V usage is TRBV30 and J usage is TRBJ2-2, with D tentatively TRBD1 (6 bases). The CDR3 runs to 15 residues. Germline CDR1 GTSNPN, CDR2 SVGIG (reference sequence). V was pared by 3 bases and J by 7 bases, with 18 bases between. The DNA for the CDR3 is TGTGCCTGGAGCCAGCTGACAGGCGGTTACGGGGAGCTGTTTTTT. The encoded protein is CAWSQLTGGYGELFF.

This clonotype was found many times. The chain employs TRBV4-1 and TRBJ2-1, with D perhaps matching TRBD1 or TRBD2 (6 bases each). V was shortened by 3 bases and J by 4 bases, with 13 bases between the two germline ends. CDR1 MGHRA and CDR2 YSYEKL come from the germline V gene. The CDR3 contains 15 residues. The CDR3 DNA follows: TGCGCCAGCAGCCAGAAGGAGGGGGAGTACAATGAGCAGTTCTTC. This translates into CASSQKEGEYNEQFF.

This clonotype was observed at least ten times. The rearrangement links TRBV20-1 to TRBJ2-7; D may be TRBD1 (5 bases). The CDR3 spans 14 residues. CDR1 and CDR2 from the germline V gene are DFQATT and SNEGSKA (reference sequence). The V end lost 3 bases, the J end lost 5 bases, and 17 bases lay between the germline ends. In nucleotides, the CDR3 is TGCAGTGCTAGTATCGGCAGGGAAAACGACGAGCAGTACGTC. Its translation: CSASIGRENDEQYV.

V gene TRBV2 combines with J gene TRBJ2-7, with D hard to call. Germline loops: CDR1 SNHLY, CDR2 FYNNEI. There are 12 residues in the CDR3. V lost 3 bases, J lost 3 bases, and 6 bases lay in between. CDR3: CASSERSYEQYV. The CDR3 bases are TGTGCCAGCAGTGAGCGGAGCTACGAGCAGTACGTC.

This clonotype was detected only a few times. This chain connects TRBV7-7 to TRBJ2-5; the match to TRBD1 covers 8 bases. The CDR3 contains 15 residues. Trimming at V came to 4 bases and at J to 4 bases, leaving 8 bases not matched to a gene. The germline CDR1 and CDR2 sequences are SSHAT and FNYEAQ (reference sequence). The CDR3 DNA reads TGTGCCAGCAGCTCTAGCCTTCAGGGGGCAGAGACCCAGTACTTC. Its translation is CASSSSLQGAETQYF.

This clonotype has ten or more counts. The chain has TRBV28 and TRBJ2-3; D may be TRBD2 (5 bases). The CDR3 totals 16 residues. V was cut by 0 bases and J by 1 base, with 11 bases left in between. CDR1 is MDHEN and CDR2 is SYDVKM in the germline V gene. Here the CDR3 DNA reads TGTGCCAGCAGTTTATGGGCCCCCGGGGGCACAGATACGCAGTATTTT. It yields the protein CASSLWAPGGTDTQYF.

The table lists this clonotype with a few counts. The gene calls are TRBV7-6 and TRBJ2-1, with 8 nucleotides matching TRBD2. The CDR3 contains 19 residues. The germline V gene has CDR1 SGHVS and CDR2 FNYEAQ. Trimming took 4 bases from V and 2 from J; bases not matched to a gene: 16. The CDR3 loop is CASSYTYPERESPYNEQFF. In DNA, the CDR3 is TGTGCCAGCAGCTATACATACCCCGAGCGGGAGTCGCCCTACAATGAGCAGTTCTTC.

There are a few counts of this clonotype. The chain recombines TRBV6-2 or TRBV6-3 with TRBJ2-7; D unclear. The V end was cut by 4 bases, the J end by 1 base, with 5 bases between. The CDR3 covers 12 residues. Germline V lookup: CDR1 MNHEY, CDR2 SVGEGT. The CDR3 DNA reads as TGTGCCAGCAGTTCAACATCCTACGAGCAGTACTTC. Encoded protein: CASSSTSYEQYF.

This clonotype appeared many times. This chain joins TRBV7-6 and TRBJ2-3; 7 bases align to TRBD1. Germline CDR1 reads SGHVS; CDR2 reads FNYEAQ. The CDR3 is 15 residues long. Germline trimming cut 0 bases from V and 3 bases from J; bases unmatched to any gene: 3. The CDR3 spells CASSLAGQPTDTQYF. In DNA, the CDR3 is TGTGCCAGCAGCTTAGCGGGACAGCCGACAGATACGCAGTATTTT.

Many counts were recorded for this clonotype. The rearrangement links TRBV5-4 to TRBJ2-4; D possibly uses TRBD1 or TRBD2 (5 bases each). Germline lookup yields CDR1 SGHNT and CDR2 YYREEE (reference sequence). The CDR3 consists of 15 residues. V was shortened by 4 bases and J by 3 bases, with 14 bases between the two germline ends. The CDR3 bases are TGTGCCAGCAGCCCGGGGCACGCAGTCAAAAACATTCAGTACTTC. Its protein product is CASSPGHAVKNIQYF.